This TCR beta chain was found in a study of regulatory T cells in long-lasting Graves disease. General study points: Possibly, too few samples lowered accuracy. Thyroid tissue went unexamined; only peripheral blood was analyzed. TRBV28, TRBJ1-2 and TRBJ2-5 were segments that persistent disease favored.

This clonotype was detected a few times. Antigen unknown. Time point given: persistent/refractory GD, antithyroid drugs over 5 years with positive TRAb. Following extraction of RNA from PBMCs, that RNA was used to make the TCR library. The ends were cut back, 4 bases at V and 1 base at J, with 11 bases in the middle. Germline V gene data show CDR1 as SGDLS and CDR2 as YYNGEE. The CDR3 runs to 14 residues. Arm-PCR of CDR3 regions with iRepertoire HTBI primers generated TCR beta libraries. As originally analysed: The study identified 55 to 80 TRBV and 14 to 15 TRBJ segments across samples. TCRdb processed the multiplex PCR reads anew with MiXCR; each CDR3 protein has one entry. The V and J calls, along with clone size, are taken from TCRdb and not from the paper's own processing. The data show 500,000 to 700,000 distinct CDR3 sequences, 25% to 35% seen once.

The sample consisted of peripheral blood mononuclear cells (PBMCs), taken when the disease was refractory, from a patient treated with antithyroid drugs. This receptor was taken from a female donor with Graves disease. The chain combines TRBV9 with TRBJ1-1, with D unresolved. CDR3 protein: CASSIWATNTEAFF. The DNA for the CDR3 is TGTGCCAGCAGCATCTGGGCCACGAACACTGAAGCTTTCTTT. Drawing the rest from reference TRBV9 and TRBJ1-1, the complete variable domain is DSGVTQTPKHLITATGQRVTLRCSPRSGDLSVYWYQQSLDQGLQFLIQYYNGEERAKGNILERFSAQQFPDLHSELNLSSLELGDSALYFCASSIWATNTEAFFGQGTRLTVV.